The rows below give T cell receptor beta chains drawn from one sample of a study of T cell repertoires in cytomegalovirus infection. TCRdb re-derived calls from the reads in MiXCR, one entry per CDR3 protein. The sample has approximately 260,000 distinct CDR3 sequences; about 18% are singletons. The sequencing sample was made of CD8+ T cells from PBMCs. The receptors here all came from a human donor in good health (CMV status not recorded). Some clones in this sample may be carry-over from other donors' samples. Both conserved end residues are part of each CDR3. D genes are given only for firm matches. The listing skips clone size in some rows; elsewhere it reads once, few, many or a size class.

d_gene	v_gene	j_gene	abundance	CDR3aa	CDR3nt
TRBD1	TRBV19	TRBJ2-1	.	CASSTPGQGWNEQFF	TGTGCCAGTAGTACCCCGGGACAGGGTTGGAATGAGCAGTTCTTC
.	TRBV7-6	TRBJ2-7	many	CASSLVSASLGYEQYF	TGTGCCAGCAGCTTAGTTTCGGCTTCCTTAGGGTACGAGCAGTACTTC
TRBD1	TRBV19	TRBJ1-1	.	CASSMTGGRRNTEAFF	TGTGCCAGTAGTATGACAGGGGGGAGAAGGAACACTGAAGCTTTCTTT
.	TRBV7-9	TRBJ2-5	few	CASSPGPGPQETQYF	TGTGCCAGCAGCCCGGGGCCAGGGCCCCAAGAGACCCAGTACTTC
TRBD1	TRBV29-1	TRBJ2-7	.	CSVETGSHEQYF	TGCAGCGTAGAGACAGGGTCCCACGAGCAGTACTTC
.	TRBV12-3/TRBV12-4	TRBJ2-2	many	CASSFERVVGNTGELFF	TGTGCCAGCAGTTTTGAGAGGGTAGTGGGGAACACCGGGGAGCTGTTTTTT
TRBD1	TRBV7-8	TRBJ2-3	many	CASSLEYAQGADTQYF	TGTGCCAGCAGCTTAGAGTATGCCCAGGGGGCAGATACGCAGTATTTT
TRBD1	TRBV7-2	TRBJ2-1	many	CASSDAPGTGGTNEQFF	TGTGCCAGCAGCGACGCCCCAGGGACAGGGGGGACCAATGAGCAGTTCTTC
.	TRBV7-6	TRBJ2-6	many	CASSPGPDYSGANVLTF	TGTGCCAGCAGCCCTGGACCCGATTACTCTGGGGCCAACGTCCTGACTTTC
.	TRBV14	TRBJ1-4	.	CASSQDNAEWEKLFF	TGTGCCAGCAGCCAAGATAACGCGGAATGGGAAAAACTGTTTTTT
.	TRBV29-1	TRBJ1-2	medium-sized	CSVDRGNYGYTF	TGCAGCGTTGACCGGGGGAACTATGGCTACACCTTC
.	TRBV6-6	TRBJ2-7	few	CASRLLGGSAYEQYF	TGTGCCAGCAGGCTGCTGGGGGGCTCAGCCTACGAGCAGTACTTC
.	TRBV3-1	TRBJ1-2	few	CASSQKDYLDYGYTF	TGTGCCAGTAGCCAAAAGGACTACTTGGACTATGGCTACACCTTC
.	TRBV12-3/TRBV12-4	TRBJ1-4	.	CASTLEDGEKLFF	TGTGCCAGCACCCTCGAGGACGGGGAAAAACTGTTTTTT
.	TRBV6-1	TRBJ2-2	many	CASSASGTPGGAGELFF	TGTGCCAGCAGTGCCTCCGGGACCCCTGGGGGGGCAGGGGAGCTGTTTTTT
.	TRBV7-3	TRBJ2-7	.	CASSLPSGSEQYF	TGTGCCAGCAGCCTCCCTAGTGGGAGCGAGCAGTACTTC
.	TRBV20-1	TRBJ2-7	few	CSARPLREFGEQYF	TGCAGTGCTAGACCTCTTAGGGAATTTGGCGAGCAGTACTTC
TRBD2	TRBV6-5	TRBJ2-3	.	CASRPELAGVTDTQYF	TGTGCCAGCAGACCTGAACTAGCGGGGGTCACAGATACGCAGTATTTT
.	TRBV2	TRBJ2-6	.	CASRFPGGAGANVLTF	TGTGCCAGCAGATTCCCAGGCGGGGCCGGGGCCAACGTCCTGACTTTC
.	TRBV6-6	TRBJ1-6	.	CASSWGRSSYNSPLHF	TGTGCCAGCAGTTGGGGACGTAGCTCCTATAATTCACCCCTCCACTTT
.	TRBV27	TRBJ2-7	few	CASSLSQDSNYEQYF	TGTGCCAGCAGTTTATCTCAGGACAGTAACTACGAGCAGTACTTC
.	TRBV7-2	TRBJ2-1	many	CASSHGGVIDDEQFF	TGTGCCAGCAGCCACGGGGGAGTAATTGATGATGAGCAGTTCTTC
TRBD1	TRBV28	TRBJ1-5	.	CASSSIRDSSFGQHF	TGTGCCAGCAGTTCCATCCGGGACAGCAGTTTCGGCCAGCATTTT
TRBD1	TRBV28	TRBJ1-5	many	CASSPYHRGGLNQPQHF	TGTGCCAGCAGTCCATACCACAGGGGAGGTCTCAATCAGCCCCAGCATTTT
TRBD1	TRBV2	TRBJ1-5	many	CASSGSTGNQPQHF	TGTGCCAGCAGTGGGTCGACAGGGAATCAGCCCCAGCATTTT
.	TRBV5-1	TRBJ2-3	few	CASSLESSTDTQYF	TGCGCCAGCAGCTTGGAGTCCAGCACAGATACGCAGTATTTT
.	TRBV7-2	TRBJ2-2	many	CASSLAGRVGTGELFF	TGTGCCAGCAGCTTAGCCGGTAGGGTCGGTACCGGGGAGCTGTTTTTT
TRBD1	TRBV29-1	TRBJ1-1	many	CSVGAQGIMGTEAFF	TGCAGCGTTGGTGCACAGGGGATTATGGGCACTGAAGCTTTCTTT
.	TRBV7-9	TRBJ1-5	few	CASSLAGYNQPQHF	TGTGCCAGCAGCTTGGCAGGGTACAATCAGCCCCAGCATTTT
.	TRBV9	TRBJ2-5	.	CASSVSGTLQETQYF	TGTGCCAGCAGCGTGTCCGGGACCCTCCAAGAGACCCAGTACTTC
TRBD1	TRBV28	TRBJ1-4	few	CASSLSGTGGALSEKLFF	TGTGCCAGCAGTTTATCCGGGACAGGGGGCGCGCTGAGTGAAAAACTGTTTTTT
TRBD1	TRBV28	TRBJ1-2	many	CASSLRGTGFDYGYTF	TGTGCCAGCAGTTTACGAGGGACAGGGTTCGACTATGGCTACACCTTC
TRBD2	TRBV2	TRBJ2-7	once	CASSDGGAPLGQYF	TGTGCCAGCAGTGACGGGGGGGCCCCACTGGGACAGTACTTC
TRBD1	TRBV4-1	TRBJ1-1	.	CASTHSDRGTNTEAFF	TGCGCCAGCACACATTCGGACAGGGGGACAAACACTGAAGCTTTCTTT
TRBD2	TRBV6-5	TRBJ2-2	many	CASSYLGLAETGELFF	TGTGCCAGCAGTTATCTAGGACTAGCGGAAACCGGGGAGCTGTTTTTT
.	TRBV10-3	TRBJ2-7	.	CAISGASDSSYEQYF	TGTGCCATCAGTGGAGCCTCGGACAGCTCCTACGAGCAGTACTTC
TRBD1	TRBV6-5	TRBJ2-7	.	CASSLTGTGGYEQYF	TGTGCCAGCAGTCTTACCGGGACAGGGGGCTACGAGCAGTACTTC
.	TRBV5-1	TRBJ1-6	few	CASSLADAPNSPLHF	TGCGCCAGCAGCTTGGCCGACGCGCCTAATTCACCCCTCCACTTT
.	TRBV4-3	TRBJ2-2	few	CASSPNPGHWDTGELFF	TGCGCCAGCAGCCCAAACCCAGGTCACTGGGACACCGGGGAGCTGTTTTTT
TRBD1	TRBV4-2	TRBJ1-1	many	CASSGPTGANTEAFF	TGTGCCAGCAGCGGCCCAACAGGGGCGAACACTGAAGCTTTCTTT
TRBD1	TRBV27	TRBJ2-1	.	CASGTVTNYNEQFF	TGTGCCAGCGGGACAGTAACCAACTACAATGAGCAGTTCTTC
.	TRBV19	TRBJ2-7	many	CASSTTVLSYEQYF	TGTGCCAGTAGCACGACAGTCCTCTCCTACGAGCAGTACTTC
TRBD2	TRBV15	TRBJ2-1	.	CATSRDLAGEQSF	TGTGCCACCAGCAGAGATCTTGCGGGGGAGCAGTCCTTC
TRBD1	TRBV6-1	TRBJ2-5	.	CASIRTGGETQYF	TGTGCCAGCATCAGGACAGGGGGAGAGACCCAGTACTTC
.	TRBV7-6	TRBJ2-2	many	CASSAIEDYYTGELFF	TGTGCCAGCAGCGCCATCGAGGATTATTACACCGGGGAGCTGTTTTTT
TRBD1	TRBV20-1	TRBJ1-2	.	CSARAPGQGFFDGYTF	TGCAGTGCTAGGGCACCGGGACAGGGGTTTTTCGATGGCTACACCTTC
.	TRBV6-6	TRBJ1-1	few	CASSPHRTANTEAFF	TGTGCCAGCAGTCCCCACCGGACAGCGAACACTGAAGCTTTCTTT
.	TRBV20-1	TRBJ1-2	.	CSARGLTDYGYTF	TGCAGTGCCCGGGGGCTAACCGACTATGGCTACACCTTC
TRBD2	TRBV29-1	TRBJ2-7	.	CSVDSGGLSYEQYF	TGCAGCGTTGATAGCGGGGGCCTATCCTACGAGCAGTACTTC
.	TRBV4-1	TRBJ2-2	.	CAGSQDGPTGELFF	TGCGCCGGCAGCCAAGATGGTCCCACCGGGGAGCTGTTTTTT
.	TRBV7-3	TRBJ2-3	many	CASSLTGFSTDTQYF	TGTGCCAGCAGCTTAACGGGGTTTAGCACAGATACGCAGTATTTT
.	TRBV29-1	TRBJ2-3	.	CSVVFDTQYF	TGCAGCGTTGTGTTTGATACGCAGTATTTT
.	TRBV27	TRBJ1-3	.	CASSPGLISLGNTIYF	TGTGCCAGCAGTCCGGGGCTAATTTCTCTGGGAAACACCATATATTTT
TRBD2	TRBV25-1	TRBJ2-5	.	CASSEFRGGEETQYF	TGTGCCAGCAGTGAATTCCGGGGAGGGGAAGAGACCCAGTACTTC
.	TRBV5-4	TRBJ1-1	.	CASRSVGTEAFF	TGTGCCAGCAGGTCCGTGGGGACTGAAGCTTTCTTT
.	TRBV6-2/TRBV6-3	TRBJ2-3	.	CASSYSTVFTDTQYF	TGTGCCAGCAGTTACTCGACGGTGTTCACAGATACGCAGTATTTT
.	TRBV23-1	TRBJ1-1	.	CAKDPTLTRGGRVWNTEAFF	TGCGCCAAGGACCCCACCTTGACCCGAGGGGGTAGGGTTTGGAACACTGAAGCTTTCTTT
TRBD2	TRBV19	TRBJ2-3	many	CASSTPLTSGLVDTQYF	TGTGCCAGTAGTACCCCTCTGACTAGCGGGTTGGTCGATACGCAGTATTTT
.	TRBV12-3/TRBV12-4	TRBJ2-2	.	CASSLRGRELFF	TGTGCCAGCAGTCTACGGGGGCGGGAGCTGTTTTTT